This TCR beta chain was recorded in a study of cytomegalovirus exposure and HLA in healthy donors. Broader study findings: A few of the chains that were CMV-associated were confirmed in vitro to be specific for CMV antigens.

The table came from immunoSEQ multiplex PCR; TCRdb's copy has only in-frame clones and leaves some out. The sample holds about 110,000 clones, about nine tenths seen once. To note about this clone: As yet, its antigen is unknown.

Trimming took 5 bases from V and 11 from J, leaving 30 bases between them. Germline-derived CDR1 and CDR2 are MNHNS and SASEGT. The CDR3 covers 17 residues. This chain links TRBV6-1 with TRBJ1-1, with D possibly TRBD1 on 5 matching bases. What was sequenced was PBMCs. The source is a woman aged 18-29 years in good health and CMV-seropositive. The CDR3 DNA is TGTGCCAGCAGTAAAGTTTGGGACTCAGTGGGCAAGGCGGGGGCTTTCTTT. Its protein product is CASSKVWDSVGKAGAFF.